The 4 T cell receptor beta chains below come from one sample, sequenced in a study of identical twins. Each CDR3 protein is one row after TCRdb ran MiXCR on the 5' RACE reads. The sample records some 1,600,000 distinct CDR3 sequences, about 30% being singletons. The sample was cord blood. These TCRs come from a newborn girl in good health.

This clonotype appeared once. The V and J genes are TRBV18 and TRBJ1-2; TRBD1 matches at 7 bases. The CDR3 is 14 amino acids. CDR1 is KGHSH, CDR2 LQKENI, per germline. V dropped 4 bases and J dropped 7; count of bases not matched to a gene: 9. For the CDR3, the DNA is TGTGCCAGCTCACGGACGACAGGGAAAGCTGGCTACACCTTC. Translation gives CASSRTTGKAGYTF.

V usage is TRBV28 and J usage is TRBJ1-5; TRBD1 matches at 9 bases. V trimming: 3 bases; J trimming: 8 bases; junction bases outside the gene matches: 14. The CDR3 loop spans 17 amino acids. Germline CDR1 is MDHEN and CDR2 is SYDVKM. The CDR3, as DNA: TGTGCCAGCAGTTTCGCCGGCGACAGGGGGATTGTAAAGCCCCAGCATTTT. Residues: CASSFAGDRGIVKPQHF.

This clonotype was counted a few times. The chain joins TRBV28 to TRBJ2-3; D gene uncertain. Per germline, CDR1 MDHEN and CDR2 SYDVKM. Trimming shortened V by 6 bases and J by 3 bases, and 13 bases separated the two germline ends. The CDR3 is made up of 14 amino acids. CDR3 residues: CASSQRLSTDTQYF. Written as DNA, the CDR3 is TGTGCCAGCAGCCAACGACTTTCGACAGATACGCAGTATTTT.

The chain employs TRBV25-1 and TRBJ2-3; 11 bases are a match to TRBD2. The length of the CDR3 is 18 residues. Germline CDR1 is MGHDK and CDR2 is SYGVNS. With 7 bases clipped from V and 4 bases from J, the junction kept 16 bases outside the gene matches. This CDR3 is CASTPTSGRGGSADTQYF. CDR3 DNA: TGTGCCAGCACCCCAACTAGCGGGAGAGGGGGTAGCGCAGATACGCAGTATTTT.